The clone carrying this T cell receptor beta chain was counted only a few times. This record comes from a study of CD8 T cells in ankylosing spondylitis. The CDR3 extends over 13 amino acids. V lost 6 bases to trimming and J lost 8 bases, with 14 bases between them. CDR1 and CDR2 (germline): MNHNS, SASEGT. TCRdb called the 5' RACE reads again in MiXCR, with one record for every CDR3 protein. The sample contains fewer than 250,000 distinct CDR3 sequences, roughly a tenth of which appear only once. The receptor's source is a male donor with ankylosing spondylitis or in good health (not recorded which). The chain is built from TRBV6-1 and TRBJ2-1, with unresolved D. Sequenced sample: blood, either unsorted or a sorted T cell fraction (not recorded which). The CDR3 DNA is TGTGCCAGCAGGCGGTCCTTGTCCGATGAGCAGTTCTTC. This encodes CASRRSLSDEQFF.